Below, 21 T cell receptor beta chains from the same sample are listed, as sequenced in a study of blood T cell repertoires in COVID-19. Clones were sequenced by immunoSEQ multiplex PCR, and TCRdb holds only the in-frame ones, with some missing. Of roughly 120,000 clones in the sample, 75% to 90% were seen once. Material: peripheral blood. The receptors come from a woman aged 70-85 years with acute or convalescent COVID-19.

This chain joins TRBV19 and TRBJ2-1; 7 bases line up with TRBD2. The length of the CDR3 is 15 residues. Trimming at V came to 4 bases and at J to 10 bases, leaving 13 bases not matched to a gene. Germline V gives CDR1 LNHDA, CDR2 SQIVND (reference sequence). DNA for the CDR3: TGTGCCAGTAGTAGGAGGTCTGCGGGAGAGGCGGAGCAGTTCTTC. Translating it yields CASSRRSAGEAEQFF.

The gene calls are TRBV7-3 and TRBJ2-2; TRBD2 is a possible D gene (5 bases). Looked up from germline, CDR1 is SGHTA and CDR2 is FQGTGA. V was pared by 0 bases and J by 2 bases, with 10 bases between. The CDR3 loop spans 16 amino acids. CDR3 coding DNA: TGTGCCAGCAGCTTAACAGGAGGAAGCAACACCGGGGAGCTGTTTTTT. Its translation is CASSLTGGSNTGELFF.

V is TRBV27 and J is TRBJ2-7, with a weak D call TRBD1 (6 bases). Looked up from germline, CDR1 is MNHEY and CDR2 is SMNVEV (reference sequence). CDR3 length: 13 residues. V lost 5 bases to trimming and J lost 2 bases, with 10 bases between them. CDR3 in amino acids: CASSTGTTYEQYF. DNA of the CDR3: TGTGCCAGCAGTACAGGGACGACCTACGAGCAGTACTTC.

About this clone: This same CDR3 is encoded by further DNA sequences in the sample. The CDR3 DNA reads as TGTGCCAGCAGTTTGGGACAGTTAAATCAGCCCCAGCATTTT. This codes for CASSLGQLNQPQHF. The J gene is TRBJ1-5, the V gene TRBV28, with 7 bases lining up with TRBD1. Trimming took 3 bases from V and 4 from J; bases not matched to a gene: 3. The germline V gene has CDR1 MDHEN and CDR2 SYDVKM. The CDR3 contains 14 residues.

The rearrangement uses TRBV7-2 and TRBJ2-2, with 8 bases identical to TRBD2. This CDR3 spans 15 amino acids. Trimming at V came to 5 bases and at J to 1 base, leaving 3 bases not matched to a gene. Germline V lookup: CDR1 SGHTA, CDR2 FQGNSA. CDR3 nucleotide sequence: TGTGCCAGCAGCCTCCGGGGGGGGAACACCGGGGAGCTGTTTTTT. It is translated as CASSLRGGNTGELFF.

CDR3 in DNA: TGTGCCAGCAGCTTGGGGGGAGAAGGGAAACTGTTTTTT. Translated, it gives CASSLGGEGKLFF. The chain uses TRBV5-5 and TRBJ1-4; no reliable D call. Germline CDR1 is SGHKS and CDR2 is YYEKEE (reference sequence). Trimming removed 0 bases at V and 11 bases at J, with 11 bases between. CDR3 length: 13 amino acids.

The chain carries TRBV7-8 and TRBJ2-3; D is uncertain. This CDR3 has 14 amino acids. Trimming took off 3 bases at V and 5 bases at J, with 12 bases between the two ends. CDR1 is SGHVS, CDR2 FQNEAQ, per germline. The DNA of the CDR3 is TGTGCCAGCAGCTTTCGAGAGCATGGAGATACGCAGTATTTT. The encoded protein is CASSFREHGDTQYF.

This clone was counted between two and nine times. CDR3 sequence: CASSFPTDQETQYF. As DNA, the CDR3 is TGTGCCAGCAGTTTCCCGACAGACCAAGAGACCCAGTACTTC. The chain joins TRBV28 to TRBJ2-5; weak D call: TRBD1 (5 bases). Trimming left V 3 bases short and J 0 bases short, with 8 bases between. Germline-derived CDR1 and CDR2 are MDHEN and SYDVKM. CDR3 length: 14 residues.

The rearrangement links TRBV19 to TRBJ2-2; 8 bases fit TRBD2. Germline CDR1 reads LNHDA; CDR2 reads SQIVND (reference sequence). The junction had 12 bases not matched to a gene; V was cut back by 1 base and J by 2 bases. The CDR3 has 19 amino acids. In DNA form, the CDR3 reads TGTGCCAGTAGTATAGTAGCCTGGGTCCGGGGGGGTAACACCGGGGAGCTGTTTTTT. It translates to CASSIVAWVRGGNTGELFF.

The chain employs TRBV19 and TRBJ1-5, with a tentative D call TRBD1 (5 bases). V was shortened by 6 bases and J by 3 bases, with 18 bases between the two germline ends. In germline, CDR1 is LNHDA, CDR2 SQIVND (reference sequence). The CDR3 extends over 16 amino acids. The CDR3 spells CASSGSGGADNQPQHF. CDR3 nucleotide sequence: TGTGCCAGTAGCGGGTCGGGCGGGGCTGACAATCAGCCCCAGCATTTT.

V and J are TRBV6-6 and TRBJ2-1; D might be TRBD2 (6 bases). The germline CDR1 and CDR2 sequences are MNHNY and SVGAGI (reference sequence). This CDR3 is built from 13 residues. Trimming left V 8 bases short and J 6 bases short, with 14 bases between. This chain's CDR3 is CASRAGSVNEQFF. The DNA of the CDR3 is TGTGCCAGCCGGGCGGGGAGCGTCAATGAGCAGTTCTTC.

This clone was recorded once. This chain uses TRBV5-6 with TRBJ2-7, with a tentative D call TRBD2 (6 bases). Trimming stripped 0 bases from V and 7 bases from J, with 14 bases between. The CDR3 totals 14 residues. Germline V gene sequence: CDR1 SGHDT, CDR2 YYEEEE. The CDR3 protein is CASSLAGDTAEQYF. The CDR3 DNA follows: TGTGCCAGCAGCTTGGCGGGAGATACAGCTGAGCAGTACTTC.

The chain uses TRBV29-1 and TRBJ1-1; 12 bases line up with TRBD1. The CDR3 sequence is 13 residues long. Trimming took 7 bases from V and 3 from J; bases not matched to a gene: 3. Germline V lookup: CDR1 SQVTM, CDR2 ANQGSEA. CDR3 in DNA: TGCAGCGGGGGGACAGGGGGCGACACTGAAGCTTTCTTT. This codes for CSGGTGGDTEAFF. The full variable domain, completed using reference TRBV29-1 and TRBJ1-1, is SAVISQKPSRDICQRGTSLTIQCQVDSQVTMMFWYRQQPGQSLTLIATANQGSEATYESGFVIDKFPISRPNLTFSTLTVSNMSPEDSSIYLCSGGTGGDTEAFFGQGTRLTVV.

The V gene is TRBV3-1 (or the pseudogene TRBV3-2), the J gene TRBJ2-1; 8 bases agree with TRBD2. V lost 6 bases to trimming and J lost 9 bases; unmatched junction nucleotides: 13. The CDR3 sequence is 15 residues long. CDR1 is LGHDT and CDR2 is YNNKEL in the germline V gene (reference sequence). CDR3 sequence (DNA): TGTGCCAGCAGTCCGAATTTGAGCGGGAGTAGTGAGCAGTTCTTC. This codes for CASSPNLSGSSEQFF.

The V and J genes are TRBV6-5 and TRBJ1-6; D is perhaps TRBD1 (5 bases). Germline V gives CDR1 MNHEY, CDR2 SVGAGI. The CDR3 extends over 15 amino acids. V was shortened by 5 bases and J by 8 bases, with 16 bases between the two germline ends. The CDR3 region is CASSPREGGDSPLHF. DNA of the CDR3: TGTGCCAGCAGTCCGAGGGAGGGAGGGGATTCACCCCTCCACTTT.

The chain carries TRBV7-8 and TRBJ2-3; 8 bases are a match to TRBD2. V lost 2 bases and J lost 5; bases outside the gene matches: 9. CDR3 length equals 16 residues. From germline, CDR1 is SGHVS and CDR2 FQNEAQ. The CDR3 here is CASSLIRGGQGDTQYF. DNA for the CDR3: TGTGCCAGCAGCTTAATACGGGGGGGCCAAGGAGATACGCAGTATTTT. The variable domain in full, completed from reference TRBV7-8 and TRBJ2-3, reads GAGVSQSPRYKVAKRGQDVALRCDPISGHVSLFWYQQALGQGPEFLTYFQNEAQLDKSGLPSDRFFAERPEGSVSTLKIQRTQQEDSAVYLCASSLIRGGQGDTQYFGPGTRLTVL.

The rearrangement joins TRBV7-3 to TRBJ2-7, with 9 bases that match TRBD2. The CDR3 spans 15 residues. The J segment lost 7 bases and the V segment lost 5 bases, leaving 12 bases of the junction unmatched. CDR1 is SGHTA, CDR2 FQGTGA, per germline. CDR3 nucleotides: TGTGCCAGCAGCCCCAATGCGGGAGGGCCTAAAGAGCAGTACTTC. Amino acids: CASSPNAGGPKEQYF.

The rearrangement uses TRBV9 and TRBJ1-4; no definite D call. V lost 0 bases, J lost 7 bases, and 10 bases lay in between. CDR1 SGDLS and CDR2 YYNGEE come from the germline V gene. The CDR3 runs 14 residues. The CDR3 DNA follows: TGTGCCAGCAGCGTAGGCCAGGCGAGTGAAAAACTGTTTTTT. This translates into CASSVGQASEKLFF.

This clone is a singleton in its sample. This chain joins TRBV6-5 and TRBJ2-7, with a tentative D call TRBD2 (6 bases). V was cut by 8 bases and J by 7 bases, with 21 bases left in between. The CDR3 has 14 residues. Looked up from germline, CDR1 is MNHEY and CDR2 is SVGAGI. The CDR3 DNA reads TGTGCCAGCGTAGTGGCGGGATCGTTAGTTGAGCAGTACTTC. It encodes CASVVAGSLVEQYF.

The rearrangement joins TRBV5-1 to TRBJ2-5; D is possibly TRBD2 (5 bases). Germline loops: CDR1 SGHRS, CDR2 YFSETQ. V was pared by 3 bases and J by 5 bases, with 11 bases between. This CDR3 region has 13 residues. For the CDR3, the DNA is TGCGCCAGCAGCTCCGTTACTAGGGAGACCCAGTACTTC. Translating it yields CASSSVTRETQYF.

This clone was seen only once. The chain links TRBV10-1 to TRBJ1-2, with 11 bases matching TRBD1. V gave up 2 bases and J gave up 7 bases; unmatched junction bases: 6. CDR1 and CDR2 from the germline V gene are WNHNN and SYGVQD (reference sequence). The CDR3 is 15 residues long. CDR3 in amino acids: CASSERGQGARGYTF. The CDR3 region has the DNA TGCGCCAGCAGTGAGCGAGGACAGGGGGCCCGTGGCTACACCTTC.